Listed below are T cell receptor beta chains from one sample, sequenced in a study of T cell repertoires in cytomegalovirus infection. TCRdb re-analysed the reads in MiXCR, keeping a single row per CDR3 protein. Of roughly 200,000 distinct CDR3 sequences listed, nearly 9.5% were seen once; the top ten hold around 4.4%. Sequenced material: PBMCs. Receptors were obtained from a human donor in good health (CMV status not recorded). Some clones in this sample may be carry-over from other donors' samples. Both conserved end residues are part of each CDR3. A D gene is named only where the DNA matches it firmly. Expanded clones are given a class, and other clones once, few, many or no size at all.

CASSLLGQGASGANVLTF	TRBJ2-6	many	TRBV7-2	TRBD1
CASGILAGSDTQYF	TRBJ2-3	.	TRBV12-3/TRBV12-4	TRBD2
CASRISSSTDTQYF	TRBJ2-3	few	TRBV28	.
CASRSGQGYYGYTF	TRBJ1-2	.	TRBV28	TRBD1
CASSAPGQGALDTQYF	TRBJ2-3	many	TRBV28	TRBD1
CASSLSDSGANVLTF	TRBJ2-6	.	TRBV12-3/TRBV12-4	.
CASSLDSRTEAFF	TRBJ1-1	many	TRBV7-8	.
CASSAIGLAGDGETQYF	TRBJ2-5	.	TRBV28	TRBD2
CASSLAGSHYEQYF	TRBJ2-7	few	TRBV5-1	.
CASRGTGPGGQYF	TRBJ2-7	many	TRBV12-3/TRBV12-4	TRBD1
CASRSAGGSYEQYF	TRBJ2-7	many	TRBV7-2	TRBD1
CASSFGGRSYEQYF	TRBJ2-7	many	TRBV7-2	TRBD2
CASSIAGSGTEAFF	TRBJ1-1	few	TRBV19	.
CASSLYWGGGADNEQFF	TRBJ2-1	many	TRBV28	TRBD2
CASSPDSSTTQYF	TRBJ2-5	.	TRBV7-3	.
CASSLVGLTGETQYF	TRBJ2-5	many	TRBV7-2	.
CASSPPDGYQPQHF	TRBJ1-5	.	TRBV6-2/TRBV6-3	.
CASSWTGPYEQYF	TRBJ2-7	many	TRBV7-2	TRBD1
CASSQGGGYTEAFF	TRBJ1-1	many	TRBV7-2	.
CASRDTGGRAEKLFF	TRBJ1-4	few	TRBV6-5	TRBD1
CASMIAGGNEQFF	TRBJ2-1	.	TRBV6-2/TRBV6-3	TRBD2
CASSSDLIGEQFF	TRBJ2-1	many	TRBV7-2	.
CASSSGISYNEQFF	TRBJ2-1	.	TRBV27	TRBD2
CASSLIGQGFNEQFF	TRBJ2-1	few	TRBV6-2/TRBV6-3	TRBD1
CAIPGPDLGTQYF	TRBJ2-3	many	TRBV10-3	.
CASSLAGQWTQYF	TRBJ2-5	many	TRBV28	.
CASSYSFRGDEQFF	TRBJ2-1	.	TRBV6-2/TRBV6-3	.
CAISAGTGVNQPQHF	TRBJ1-5	many	TRBV10-3	TRBD1
CASSSYTGGLFF	TRBJ2-1	.	TRBV19	TRBD1
CASKPGGTSTDTQYF	TRBJ2-3	many	TRBV7-2	.
CASSATIVRRSGYTF	TRBJ1-2	many	TRBV7-8	.
CASSTGRGYGYTF	TRBJ1-2	many	TRBV7-2	.
CASSFPQGASYGYTF	TRBJ1-2	many	TRBV28	TRBD1
CASSEALQTILNGYTF	TRBJ1-2	many	TRBV2	.
CASSLAGTGNQPQHF	TRBJ1-5	many	TRBV7-2	.
CASSLTGQTRITF	TRBJ1-2	many	TRBV7-2	TRBD1